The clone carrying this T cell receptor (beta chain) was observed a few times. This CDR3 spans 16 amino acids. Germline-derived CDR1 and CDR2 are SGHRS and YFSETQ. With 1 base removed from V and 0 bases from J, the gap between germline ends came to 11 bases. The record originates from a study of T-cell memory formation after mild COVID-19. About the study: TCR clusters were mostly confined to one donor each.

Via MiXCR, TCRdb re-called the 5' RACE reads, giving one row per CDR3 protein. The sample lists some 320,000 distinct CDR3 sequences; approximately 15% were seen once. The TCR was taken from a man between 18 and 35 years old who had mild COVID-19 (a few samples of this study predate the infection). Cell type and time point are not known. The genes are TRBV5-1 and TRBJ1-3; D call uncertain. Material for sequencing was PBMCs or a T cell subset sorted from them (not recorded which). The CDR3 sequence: CASSLSAPFSGNTIYF. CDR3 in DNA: TGCGCCAGCAGCTTGTCGGCACCGTTCTCTGGAAACACCATATATTTT. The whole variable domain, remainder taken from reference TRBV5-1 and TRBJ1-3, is KAGVTQTPRYLIKTRGQQVTLSCSPISGHRSVSWYQQTPGQGLQFLFEYFSETQRNKGNFPGRFSGRQFSNSRSEMNVSTLELGDSALYLCASSLSAPFSGNTIYFGEGSWLTVV.